A selection of T cell receptor beta chains follows, all from one sample in a study of shared clonotypes between healthy human individuals. Data came from immunoSEQ multiplex PCR; TCRdb stores just in-frame clones and leaves some out. The table includes roughly 1,600,000 clones, around 98.5% detected once. Sequences were obtained from naive CD4+ T cells sorted from blood. The receptors derive from a man younger than 40 in good health. Both conserved end residues are part of each CDR3. Fields, in order: D gene, J gene, V gene, clone size, CDR3 DNA, CDR3 protein. A D gene is named only where the DNA matches it firmly. Size values are once, few and many counts, or a class for expanded clones, and some rows have none.

D: NA; J: TRBJ2-2; V: TRBV5-1; size: NA; DNA: TGCGCCAGCTCCTGGGACCGACGGGGGGAGCTGTTTTTT; CDR3: CASSWDRRGELFF
D: NA; J: TRBJ2-2; V: TRBV6-1; size: NA; DNA: TGTGCCAGCAGTGAAGCGGGAGCGGACACCGGGGAGCTGTTTTTT; CDR3: CASSEAGADTGELFF
D: TRBD2; J: TRBJ2-7; V: TRBV7-2; size: NA; DNA: TGTGCCAGCAGCCATGGACTAGCGGGAAGCTCCTACGAGCAGTACTTC; CDR3: CASSHGLAGSSYEQYF
D: TRBD2; J: TRBJ2-1; V: TRBV10-3; size: NA; DNA: TGTGCCATCAGTGGGCCCCTAATGACTAGCGGGATGGGGGGTGAGCAGTTCTTC; CDR3: CAISGPLMTSGMGGEQFF
D: NA; J: TRBJ2-7; V: TRBV27; size: NA; DNA: TGTGCCAGCAGTTTACTCGGGGACGAGCAGTACTTC; CDR3: CASSLLGDEQYF
D: NA; J: TRBJ1-1; V: TRBV28; size: NA; DNA: TGTGCCAGCAGTCGGACAACCGTCATTGAAGCTTTCTTT; CDR3: CASSRTTVIEAFF
D: TRBD1; J: TRBJ2-7; V: TRBV5-1; size: NA; DNA: TGCGCCAGCAGTCTCACAGGGGCTGTGTCCTACGAGCAGTACTTC; CDR3: CASSLTGAVSYEQYF
D: NA; J: TRBJ2-7; V: TRBV5-4; size: NA; DNA: TGTGCCAGCAGCTTGGTAGGCGGGATGATCGGGCAGTACTTC; CDR3: CASSLVGGMIGQYF
D: NA; J: TRBJ1-1; V: TRBV7-2; size: NA; DNA: TGTGCCAGCAGCTTGGGACCCCCTCCGAACACTGAAGCTTTCTTT; CDR3: CASSLGPPPNTEAFF
D: TRBD1; J: TRBJ2-2; V: TRBV28; size: NA; DNA: TGTGCCAGCAGCCGAACGGGACAGGGGTCCGGGGAGCTGTTTTTT; CDR3: CASSRTGQGSGELFF
D: NA; J: TRBJ2-2; V: TRBV7-6; size: NA; DNA: TGTGCCAGCAGCTTGGCTCCCAGTACCGGGGAGCTGTTTTTT; CDR3: CASSLAPSTGELFF
D: NA; J: TRBJ1-5; V: TRBV10-1; size: NA; DNA: TGCGCCAGCAGTGAGTCAGGCATGAATCAGCCCCAGCATTTT; CDR3: CASSESGMNQPQHF
D: TRBD2; J: TRBJ2-6; V: TRBV9; size: NA; DNA: TGTGCCAGCAGCTTGAAGAGACTAGCGGGGACTGGGGCCAACGTCCTGACTTTC; CDR3: CASSLKRLAGTGANVLTF
D: NA; J: TRBJ2-2; V: TRBV27; size: NA; DNA: TGTGCCAGCAACAATATAGGAGACTCCTTTTTCGGCGGGGAGCTGTTTTTT; CDR3: CASNNIGDSFFGGELFF
D: TRBD2; J: TRBJ2-2; V: TRBV5-1; size: NA; DNA: TGCGCCAGCAGCCTCCAGACCGCGGGAGTGTTCCCCGGGGAGCTGTTTTTT; CDR3: CASSLQTAGVFPGELFF
D: TRBD1; J: TRBJ1-2; V: TRBV5-1; size: NA; DNA: TGCGCCAGCAGCGGAGGGACAGGTAACCGACCTAACTATGGCTACACCTTC; CDR3: CASSGGTGNRPNYGYTF
D: NA; J: TRBJ2-2; V: TRBV7-8; size: NA; DNA: TGTGCCAGCAGCCCCCTGACAGGAGGTCACACCGGGGAGCTGTTTTTT; CDR3: CASSPLTGGHTGELFF
D: NA; J: TRBJ2-7; V: TRBV7-2; size: NA; DNA: TGTGCCAGCAGCCCGAGGGCTCAACTCTCCTACGAGCAGTACTTC; CDR3: CASSPRAQLSYEQYF
D: TRBD2; J: TRBJ2-7; V: TRBV29-1; size: NA; DNA: TGCAGCGCCCAGGCTAGCGGGAGAGGATACGAGCAGTACTTC; CDR3: CSAQASGRGYEQYF
D: NA; J: TRBJ2-2; V: TRBV12-5; size: NA; DNA: TGTGCTAGTGGTTTGGTACAGTTCAGGGAGTCGTGGAACACCGGGGAGCTGTTTTTT; CDR3: CASGLVQFRESWNTGELFF
D: NA; J: TRBJ2-1; V: TRBV7-3; size: NA; DNA: TGTGCCAGCAGCTTCGTTAGGCGGTCTGTCGATGAGCAGTTCTTC; CDR3: CASSFVRRSVDEQFF
D: NA; J: TRBJ1-5; V: TRBV6-6; size: NA; DNA: TGTGCCAGCAGTTCCGCAGGGGATAGCAATCAGCCCCAGCATTTT; CDR3: CASSSAGDSNQPQHF
D: NA; J: TRBJ2-5; V: TRBV5-1; size: NA; DNA: TGCGCCAGCAGCCCCCACGTCCGAAGAGAGACCCAGTACTTC; CDR3: CASSPHVRRETQYF
D: TRBD2; J: TRBJ2-3; V: TRBV5-1; size: NA; DNA: TGCGCCAGCAGCGCTGGACTAGTCGGACTTGGCACAGATACGCAGTATTTT; CDR3: CASSAGLVGLGTDTQYF
D: TRBD1; J: TRBJ2-5; V: TRBV10-1; size: NA; DNA: TGCGCCAGCAGTGGGACGGACAGGGGAGAGACCCAGTACTTC; CDR3: CASSGTDRGETQYF
D: NA; J: TRBJ1-1; V: TRBV9; size: NA; DNA: TGTGCCAGCAGCGTCAACAGTGCGAACACTGAAGCTTTCTTT; CDR3: CASSVNSANTEAFF
D: TRBD1; J: TRBJ2-1; V: TRBV6-5; size: NA; DNA: TGTGCCAGCAGGCCGGACAGGGCTCGATACAATGAGCAGTTCTTC; CDR3: CASRPDRARYNEQFF
D: TRBD2; J: TRBJ2-1; V: TRBV9; size: NA; DNA: TGTGCCAGCAGCGTAGCGGGAGGGGCAACAAATGAGCAGTTCTTC; CDR3: CASSVAGGATNEQFF
D: TRBD1; J: TRBJ1-2; V: TRBV28; size: NA; DNA: TGTGCCAGCTACGAAGGGGGCATCTATGGCTACACCTTC; CDR3: CASYEGGIYGYTF
D: TRBD1; J: TRBJ1-5; V: TRBV7-9; size: NA; DNA: TGTGCCAGCAGCTCCACGGCAGGGGGCGGGCCCCAGCATTTT; CDR3: CASSSTAGGGPQHF
D: NA; J: TRBJ1-5; V: TRBV27; size: NA; DNA: TGTGCCAGCTCAAGGGGGGGCACTGGCAATCAGCCCCAGCATTTT; CDR3: CASSRGGTGNQPQHF
D: TRBD2; J: TRBJ2-1; V: TRBV5-1; size: NA; DNA: TGCGCCAGCAGCTTGGGCCGCTGGGCGGGAGGGCCGGCGACTCACAATGAGCAGTTCTTC; CDR3: CASSLGRWAGGPATHNEQFF
D: NA; J: TRBJ2-7; V: TRBV29-1; size: NA; DNA: TGCAGCGTTGTCTATCAGGGTTCCTTTTCCTACGAGCAGTACTTC; CDR3: CSVVYQGSFSYEQYF
D: NA; J: TRBJ2-7; V: TRBV5-1; size: few; DNA: TGCGCCAGCAGCTTGAGGCAGGGATCCTACGAGCAGTACTTC; CDR3: CASSLRQGSYEQYF
D: TRBD1; J: TRBJ2-1; V: TRBV18; size: NA; DNA: TGTGCCAGCTCACAAGGACAGGCTCGTAATGAGCAGTTCTTC; CDR3: CASSQGQARNEQFF
D: NA; J: TRBJ2-3; V: TRBV9; size: NA; DNA: TGTGCCAGCAGTTTTATGACAGGCACAGATACGCAGTATTTT; CDR3: CASSFMTGTDTQYF
D: TRBD1; J: TRBJ2-3; V: TRBV2; size: NA; DNA: TGTGCCAGACGACAGGGCCCGAGCACAGATACGCAGTATTTT; CDR3: CARRQGPSTDTQYF
D: TRBD1; J: TRBJ2-3; V: TRBV7-8; size: NA; DNA: TGTGCCAGCAGCCTAGGGGGCCGCGGTACGCAGTATTTT; CDR3: CASSLGGRGTQYF
D: TRBD1; J: TRBJ2-7; V: TRBV28; size: NA; DNA: TGTGCCAGCAGTTCTCCAATCTTATTACAGGGGGACGAGCAGTACTTC; CDR3: CASSSPILLQGDEQYF
D: NA; J: TRBJ1-5; V: TRBV6-1; size: NA; DNA: TGTGCCAGCAGTGGGGACAACAATCAGCCCCAGCATTTT; CDR3: CASSGDNNQPQHF
D: NA; J: TRBJ1-1; V: TRBV11-1; size: NA; DNA: TGTGCCAGCAGCCCCACGCGAGGGCTGAACACTGAAGCTTTCTTT; CDR3: CASSPTRGLNTEAFF
D: TRBD2; J: TRBJ2-3; V: TRBV28; size: NA; DNA: TGTGCCAGTATTCTAGCGGGAGGAGGGGGAGATACGCAGTATTTT; CDR3: CASILAGGGGDTQYF
D: TRBD2; J: TRBJ2-5; V: TRBV10-2; size: NA; DNA: TGCGCCAGCAGTGAGTCGGCGCGCCTAGCGGGAAGGTCGGGGGAGACCCAGTACTTC; CDR3: CASSESARLAGRSGETQYF
D: NA; J: TRBJ2-2; V: TRBV28; size: NA; DNA: TGTGCCAGCAGTTCCCCGGGGGACACCGGGGAGCTGTTTTTT; CDR3: CASSSPGDTGELFF
D: NA; J: TRBJ1-1; V: TRBV6-5; size: NA; DNA: TGTGCCAGCAGTCCCACGGGGGTGCCTGAAGCTTTCTTT; CDR3: CASSPTGVPEAFF
D: TRBD2; J: TRBJ2-1; V: TRBV14; size: NA; DNA: TGTGCCAGCAGCCAACTTACTAGCGGGAGGATTGAGCAGTTCTTC; CDR3: CASSQLTSGRIEQFF
D: TRBD1; J: TRBJ1-5; V: TRBV28; size: NA; DNA: TGTGCCAGCAGTTTAATGGGGACAGGGGCCGGCCCGCCCCAGCATTTT; CDR3: CASSLMGTGAGPPQHF